A single sample gave rise to the 28 T cell receptor beta chains below, sequenced in a study of shared clonotypes between healthy human individuals. The protocol was immunoSEQ multiplex PCR, while the TCRdb copy is restricted to in-frame clones and leaves out a portion. The sample lists roughly 1,100,000 clones; under 80% were seen once. The source material was memory CD4+ T cells sorted from blood. The subset was: CD45RA-negative fraction. Source of these receptors: a man between 18 and 29 years old in good health.

The genes are TRBV4-3 and TRBJ2-7; 9 bases map to TRBD1. The CDR3 covers 15 residues. Losses at the gene ends were 4 bases for V and 0 bases for J; bases not matched to a gene: 4. CDR1 and CDR2 (germline): LGHNA, YSLEER. CDR3 coding DNA: TGCGCCAGCAGCCCTCGGACAGGGGACTCCTACGAGCAGTACTTC. Translating gives CASSPRTGDSYEQYF.

The table lists this clone with a count of one. The chain employs TRBV7-6 and TRBJ1-3, with D uncertain. Between the trimmed V and J ends, which lost 1 base and 2 bases, there was a span of 9 bases. Germline V gene data show CDR1 as SGHVS and CDR2 as FNYEAQ. The CDR3 sequence is 15 residues long. CDR3 loop: CASSLEVSPGNTIYF. CDR3 coding DNA: TGTGCCAGCAGCTTAGAGGTTTCCCCTGGAAACACCATATATTTT.

V is TRBV29-1 and J is TRBJ1-5; 11 nucleotides line up with TRBD1. V lost 6 bases and J lost 1; bases outside the gene matches: 2. Germline assignment: CDR1 SQVTM and CDR2 ANQGSEA. The CDR3 runs to 14 residues. This chain's CDR3 is CSVGTGGSNQPQHF. CDR3 coding DNA: TGCAGCGTGGGGACAGGGGGAAGCAATCAGCCCCAGCATTTT.

The chain combines TRBV6-6 with TRBJ1-5, with no clear D. Trimming cost V 5 bases and J 7 bases, with 18 bases left between them. CDR3 length: 15 residues. The germline gives CDR1 MNHNY, CDR2 SVGAGI (reference sequence). Here the CDR3 DNA reads TGTGCCAGCAGTCCGGGTCAAATAGACAACCAGCCCCAGCATTTT. Its translation is CASSPGQIDNQPQHF.

This chain connects TRBV6-1 to TRBJ2-3; D may be TRBD2 (5 bases). The CDR3 spans 15 residues. The germline gives CDR1 MNHNS, CDR2 SASEGT. V was trimmed by 8 bases and J by 0 bases, leaving 15 bases between them. The DNA of the CDR3 is TGTGCCAGCCGAAGGACTCCTACTAGCACAGATACGCAGTATTTT. Its translation is CASRRTPTSTDTQYF.

V and J are TRBV11-2 and TRBJ1-1; D not resolved. Germline CDR1 SGHAT, CDR2 FQNNGV. The CDR3 is 14 residues long. V lost 2 bases and J lost 1, with 8 bases in between. In DNA, the CDR3 is TGTGCCAGCAGCTTATTTGGGGAGAACACTGAAGCTTTCTTT. Amino acids: CASSLFGENTEAFF.

This clone is a singleton in its sample. The V gene is TRBV18, the J gene TRBJ2-7; D uncertain. The CDR3 spans 11 residues. Germline-derived CDR1 and CDR2 are KGHSH and LQKENI. V lost 6 bases, J lost 4 bases, and 7 bases lay in between. CDR3 in DNA: TGTGCCAGCTCGTCAGAGTACGAGCAGTACTTC. Its translation: CASSSEYEQYF. Filled out from reference TRBV18 and TRBJ2-7, the complete variable domain reads NAGVMQNPRHLVRRRGQEARLRCSPMKGHSHVYWYRQLPEEGLKFMVYLQKENIIDESGMPKERFSAEFPKEGPSILRIQQVVRGDSAAYFCASSSEYEQYFGPGTRLTVT.

The CDR3 coding sequence is TGTGCCAGCAGTGACACCGTGTGGCGGTCCGCCAAAAACATTCAGTACTTC. Translating gives CASSDTVWRSAKNIQYF. V is TRBV6-4 and J is TRBJ2-4; D gene unclear. With 2 bases removed from V and 1 base from J, the gap between germline ends came to 15 bases. The CDR3 spans 17 residues. CDR1 is MRHNA and CDR2 is SNTAGT in the germline V gene.

This clone was seen only a few times. The V gene is TRBV20-1, the J gene TRBJ2-7; D is unresolved. V was pared by 3 bases and J by 7 bases, with 10 bases between. This CDR3 comprises 11 residues. The germline V gene has CDR1 DFQATT and CDR2 SNEGSKA (reference sequence). In nucleotides, the CDR3 is TGCAGTGCTAGTAGGGCCGGTGAGCAGTACTTC. It encodes CSASRAGEQYF.

The chain is built from TRBV27 and TRBJ2-1; weak D call: TRBD1 (5 bases). Trimming shortened V by 5 bases and J by 4 bases, and 15 bases separated the two germline ends. The germline V gene has CDR1 MNHEY and CDR2 SMNVEV (reference sequence). The CDR3 runs to 15 residues. This chain's CDR3 is CASSLRGTLYNEQFF. CDR3 nucleotides: TGTGCCAGCAGTCTTAGGGGTACCCTATACAATGAGCAGTTCTTC.

V and J are TRBV19 and TRBJ1-5, with 8 bases aligning to TRBD1. V trimming: 5 bases; J trimming: 6 bases; junction bases outside the gene matches: 3. There are 13 residues in the CDR3. CDR1 and CDR2 from the germline V gene are LNHDA and SQIVND (reference sequence). CDR3 DNA: TGTGCCAGTAGTCCGGACAGGGTTCAGCCCCAGCATTTT. This encodes CASSPDRVQPQHF.

J is TRBJ2-7 and V is TRBV7-9; perhaps TRBD1 as D (6 bases). Germline assignment: CDR1 SEHNR and CDR2 FQNEAQ (reference sequence). This CDR3 contains 14 residues. V lost 2 bases and J 1 base, leaving 9 bases between the germline ends. CDR3: CASSLQGLSYEQYF. DNA of the CDR3: TGTGCCAGCAGCTTACAGGGGCTTTCCTACGAGCAGTACTTC. Drawing the rest from reference TRBV7-9 and TRBJ2-7, the complete variable domain is DTGVSQNPRHKITKRGQNVTFRCDPISEHNRLYWYRQTLGQGPEFLTYFQNEAQLEKSRLLSDRFSAERPKGSFSTLEIQRTEQGDSAMYLCASSLQGLSYEQYFGPGTRLTVT.

The chain employs TRBV20-1 and TRBJ1-5; no clear D. The germline V and J ends were trimmed by 6 bases and 9 bases, with 12 bases remaining between them. This CDR3 region has 11 residues. Germline assignment: CDR1 DFQATT and CDR2 SNEGSKA (reference sequence). In DNA form, the CDR3 reads TGCAGTGCCCCGATCCAAGGGCCCCAGCATTTT. It specifies CSAPIQGPQHF.

This clone showed up just once. CDR3 in amino acids: CSVEFQGGTSYGYTF. DNA for the CDR3: TGCAGCGTTGAGTTCCAGGGGGGAACTTCCTATGGCTACACCTTC. The rearrangement links TRBV29-1 to TRBJ1-2, with 7 bases aligning to TRBD1. From germline, CDR1 is SQVTM and CDR2 ANQGSEA. With 3 bases clipped from V and 4 bases from J, the junction kept 11 bases outside the gene matches. This CDR3 has 15 residues.

The V gene is TRBV2, the J gene TRBJ2-1, with D unresolved. V lost 1 base and J lost 12, with 19 bases in between. Germline V gene lookup returns CDR1 SNHLY and CDR2 FYNNEI. The CDR3 contains 15 residues. CDR3 sequence (DNA): TGTGCCAGCAGTGAAGGGGTCCGTTGGGCGTCGGGGCAGTTCTTC. The encoded protein is CASSEGVRWASGQFF.

This clone came up once. CDR3 nucleotides: TGTGCCAGCAGTCAGTCGGGGGGGCATGCCACAGATACGCAGTATTTT. Translation: CASSQSGGHATDTQYF. The V and J genes are TRBV7-3 and TRBJ2-3; 8 bases are a match to TRBD2. V gave up 6 bases and J gave up 2 bases; unmatched junction bases: 10. The CDR3 has 16 amino acids. Per germline, CDR1 SGHTA and CDR2 FQGTGA.

To note about this clone: The sample has other DNA sequences that encode this CDR3 too. The rearrangement links TRBV5-1 to TRBJ2-3; TRBD2 aligns across 9 bases. Germline loops: CDR1 SGHRS, CDR2 YFSETQ. The CDR3 has 13 residues. V trimming: 7 bases; J trimming: 3 bases; junction bases outside the gene matches: 3. DNA of the CDR3: TGCGCCAGCGGAGCGGGGGGAACAGATACGCAGTATTTT. Protein product: CASGAGGTDTQYF.

The CDR3, as DNA: TGTGCTAGTGGTTTCGACCGACAGGGCCAAGAGACCCAGTACTTC. Amino acids: CASGFDRQGQETQYF. The gene calls are TRBV12-5 and TRBJ2-5; 7 bases align to TRBD1. The CDR3 loop spans 15 amino acids. Losses at the gene ends were 3 bases for V and 1 base for J; bases not matched to a gene: 5. The germline CDR1 and CDR2 sequences are LGHNT and FRNRAP.

The chain links TRBV11-2 to TRBJ2-7; perhaps TRBD2 as D (5 bases). Germline CDR1 reads SGHAT; CDR2 reads FQNNGV. V was shortened by 3 bases and J by 1 base, with 19 bases between the two germline ends. CDR3 length equals 17 residues. The DNA of the CDR3 is TGTGCCAGCAGCTTGGGAGCCACGTGGAGCACGTCCTACGAGCAGTACTTC. This sequence encodes CASSLGATWSTSYEQYF.

There are a few counts of this clone. The rearrangement joins TRBV10-2 to TRBJ2-3; D remains unclear. The V and J ends lost 4 bases and 2 bases respectively, with 10 bases between them. CDR1 is WSHSY and CDR2 is SAAADI in the germline V gene. The CDR3 extends over 14 amino acids. CDR3 DNA: TGCGCCAGCAGTGCGGGCAGTAACACAGATACGCAGTATTTT. Residues: CASSAGSNTDTQYF.

For this clone: This may arise from a read error, as a much more abundant clone is one base away. The same CDR3 also results from other DNA sequences found in this sample. The chain employs TRBV5-1 and TRBJ2-2; TRBD1 agrees at 8 bases. Trimming removed 4 bases from V and 1 base from J; junction bases left unmatched: 3. The CDR3 has 15 amino acids. Germline V gene lookup returns CDR1 SGHRS and CDR2 YFSETQ. In nucleotides, the CDR3 is TGCGCCAGCAGCCCAGGGACAGGGAACACCGGGGAGCTGTTTTTT. Residues: CASSPGTGNTGELFF.

This clone occurred a few times. The same CDR3 is also encoded by other DNA sequences in this sample. The rearrangement uses TRBV4-1 and TRBJ1-1, with 8 nucleotides matching TRBD1. This CDR3 contains 15 residues. V gave up 1 base and J gave up 1 base; unmatched junction bases: 2. The germline V gene has CDR1 MGHRA and CDR2 YSYEKL. The CDR3 loop is CASSQVGTGNTEAFF. In nucleotides, the CDR3 is TGCGCCAGCAGCCAAGTTGGGACAGGGAACACTGAAGCTTTCTTT.

This sequence joins TRBV30 and TRBJ1-3, with 7 bases lining up with TRBD1. Per the germline V gene, CDR1 is GTSNPN and CDR2 is SVGIG (reference sequence). The CDR3 covers 16 residues. Trimming removed 1 base from V and 0 bases from J; junction bases left unmatched: 6. This CDR3 is CAWSGGQTVSGNTIYF. CDR3 nucleotides: TGTGCCTGGAGTGGGGGACAGACTGTCTCTGGAAACACCATATATTTT.

This chain joins TRBV7-2 and TRBJ2-2; the D is unclear. V was cut by 3 bases and J by 6 bases, with 11 bases left in between. The CDR3 sequence is 14 residues long. Germline V lookup: CDR1 SGHTA, CDR2 FQGNSA. Here the CDR3 DNA reads TGTGCCAGCAGCTTTAGACCGGCCGCCGGGGAGCTGTTTTTT. Translated, it gives CASSFRPAAGELFF.

The rearrangement links TRBV5-8 to TRBJ2-1; tentatively, D is TRBD1 (5 bases). Trimming shortened V by 1 base and J by 1 base, and 9 bases separated the two germline ends. Germline values: CDR1 SGHTS, CDR2 YDEGEE. The CDR3 is 15 residues long. The CDR3 nucleotides read TGTGCCAGCAGCTTGTTAGGGGATTCCTACAATGAGCAGTTCTTC. Translation gives CASSLLGDSYNEQFF. Filled out from reference TRBV5-8 and TRBJ2-1, the complete variable domain reads EAGVTQSPTHLIKTRGQQATLRCSPISGHTSVYWYQQALGLGLQFLLWYDEGEERNRGNFPPRFSGRQFPNYSSELNVNALELEDSALYLCASSLLGDSYNEQFFGPGTRLTVL.

This CDR3 reads CASSSGTKYNEQFF. CDR3 coding DNA: TGTGCCAGCAGTTCCGGGACTAAATACAATGAGCAGTTCTTC. This sequence joins TRBV6-5 and TRBJ2-1; 7 bases align to TRBD2. The CDR3 is 14 amino acids. V shed 4 bases, J shed 4 bases, and the junction held 4 bases outside the gene matches. The germline gives CDR1 MNHEY, CDR2 SVGAGI.

The gene calls are TRBV7-3 and TRBJ1-1; the D is unclear. Germline V lookup: CDR1 SGHTA, CDR2 FQGTGA. The CDR3 sequence is 13 residues long. Trimming removed 8 bases from V and 3 bases from J, with 13 bases in between. The CDR3 DNA is TGTGCCAGCGGGGAGACACCCTACACTGAAGCTTTCTTT. Translated, it gives CASGETPYTEAFF.

The chain employs TRBV30 and TRBJ2-7; D uncertain. Trimming shortened V by 4 bases and J by 0 bases, and 13 bases separated the two germline ends. Germline-derived CDR1 and CDR2 are GTSNPN and SVGIG (reference sequence). This CDR3 is 14 amino acids long. CDR3 sequence (DNA): TGTGCCTGGACGACCCGGCGGCCCTCCTACGAGCAGTACTTC. Amino acids: CAWTTRRPSYEQYF.